This TCR beta chain was documented in a study of blood T cell repertoires in COVID-19. The germline V gene encodes CDR1 MNHNY and CDR2 SVGAGI (reference sequence). Trimming took 5 bases from V and 2 from J, leaving 15 bases between them. CDR3 length: 16 residues. Produced via immunoSEQ multiplex PCR; TCRdb's table is partial and in-frame only. Of nearly 35,000 clones listed, approximately 80% are singletons. Sequencing was performed on peripheral blood. The rearrangement links TRBV6-6 to TRBJ1-4, with D maybe TRBD1 (5 bases). This sequence was found in a woman aged 55-69 years with acute or convalescent COVID-19. The CDR3 loop is CASSRGDSSTNEKLFF. The CDR3 nucleotides are TGTGCCAGCAGTCGAGGGGACTCGTCGACTAATGAAAAACTGTTTTTT.